This T cell receptor (beta chain) was sequenced during a study of blood T cell repertoires in COVID-19. V lost 3 bases to trimming and J lost 2 bases; unmatched junction nucleotides: 2. Germline assignment: CDR1 SGHNT and CDR2 YYREEE (reference sequence). The CDR3 spans 14 residues. Profiling relied on immunoSEQ multiplex PCR, and the TCRdb table lists in-frame clones only, not all of them. This table holds about 260,000 clones, around 87% found once. The sample was peripheral blood. The chain joins TRBV5-4 to TRBJ1-1, with 9 bases fitting TRBD1. The sequence was obtained from a woman between 45 and 60 years old with acute or convalescent COVID-19. The CDR3 protein is CASSWDRDNTEAFF. CDR3 sequence (DNA): TGTGCCAGCAGCTGGGACAGGGATAACACTGAAGCTTTCTTT.